A single sample gave rise to the 30 T cell receptor beta chains below, sequenced in a study of blood T cell repertoires in COVID-19. Clones were sequenced by immunoSEQ multiplex PCR, and TCRdb holds only the in-frame ones, with some missing. Of about 72,000 clones listed, more than 75% are singletons. Sequencing was done on a sample of peripheral blood. Receptors originate from a human donor in a cohort sampled during active COVID-19.

The V call is TRBV7-9, the J call TRBJ1-3; TRBD1 might be the D (5 bases). V was trimmed by 4 bases and J by 8 bases, leaving 21 bases between them. This CDR3 contains 16 residues. The germline V gene encodes CDR1 SEHNR and CDR2 FQNEAQ (reference sequence). The CDR3 loop reads CASSWWVVPRGDTIYF. The CDR3 coding sequence is TGTGCCAGCAGCTGGTGGGTTGTCCCGCGGGGGGACACCATATATTTT. The full variable domain, in which reference TRBV7-9 and TRBJ1-3 provide the parts outside the CDR3, is DTGVSQNPRHKITKRGQNVTFRCDPISEHNRLYWYRQTLGQGPEFLTYFQNEAQLEKSRLLSDRFSAERPKGSFSTLEIQRTEQGDSAMYLCASSWWVVPRGDTIYFGEGSWLTVV.

The J gene is TRBJ1-2, the V gene TRBV20-1; D may be TRBD1 (6 bases). With 3 bases removed from V and 4 bases from J, the gap between germline ends came to 12 bases. This CDR3 has 13 residues. Germline V CDR1 and CDR2: DFQATT, SNEGSKA (reference sequence). The CDR3 loop is CSASTQGSYGYTF. In nucleotides, the CDR3 is TGCAGTGCTAGTACTCAGGGGAGCTATGGCTACACCTTC.

This clone came up a few times. The chain is built from TRBV7-9 and TRBJ1-2, with D possibly being TRBD1 (6 bases). V shed 5 bases and J shed 6 bases, with 16 bases lying between them. CDR3 size: 14 residues. Looked up from germline, CDR1 is SEHNR and CDR2 is FQNEAQ (reference sequence). CDR3 sequence reads: CASSRTTGSHGYTF. The CDR3, as DNA: TGTGCCAGCAGCCGAACCACAGGGTCTCATGGCTACACCTTC.

The chain carries TRBV5-5 and TRBJ2-5; 7 positions match TRBD1. J lost 5 bases, V lost 0 bases, and 7 bases had no gene match. The CDR3 covers 15 residues. The germline CDR1 and CDR2 sequences are SGHKS and YYEKEE (reference sequence). The CDR3 sequence is CASSLAGGSMETQYF. In nucleotides, the CDR3 is TGTGCCAGCAGCTTGGCAGGGGGATCGATGGAGACCCAGTACTTC. The full variable domain, rest sourced from reference TRBV5-5 and TRBJ2-5, is DAGVTQSPTHLIKTRGQQVTLRCSPISGHKSVSWYQQVLGQGPQFIFQYYEKEERGRGNFPDRFSARQFPNYSSELNVNALLLGDSALYLCASSLAGGSMETQYFGPGTRLLVL.

The chain employs TRBV1 and TRBJ1-4; TRBD1 was called by the table and not checked on the DNA. TRBV1 is described as a pseudogene. The CDR3 covers 21 residues. DNA for the CDR3: TGCACCAGCAGCCAAGAGGGGAGTCCCGGGACAGGGCCCTGGACTAGTGAAAAACTGTTTTTT. Amino acids: CTSSQEGSPGTGPWTSEKLFF.

The rearrangement joins TRBV5-1 to TRBJ2-7; D not resolved. The CDR3 totals 15 residues. CDR1 and CDR2 from the germline V gene are SGHRS and YFSETQ. V was shortened by 2 bases and J by 0 bases, with 12 bases between the two germline ends. Written as DNA, the CDR3 is TGCGCCAGCAGCTTCGTCGCAGGTAGCTCCTACGAGCAGTACTTC. Amino acids: CASSFVAGSSYEQYF.

This clone was counted only a few times. J is TRBJ1-6 and V is TRBV5-1, with 9 positions matching TRBD1. Germline CDR1 and CDR2: SGHRS and YFSETQ. The ends lost 3 bases at V and 8 bases at J; junction bases unmatched: 3. This CDR3 spans 14 amino acids. The CDR3 sequence: CASSSGTGYSPLHF. CDR3 sequence (DNA): TGCGCCAGCAGCTCCGGGACAGGGTATTCACCCCTCCACTTT. The full variable domain, completed using reference TRBV5-1 and TRBJ1-6, is KAGVTQTPRYLIKTRGQQVTLSCSPISGHRSVSWYQQTPGQGLQFLFEYFSETQRNKGNFPGRFSGRQFSNSRSEMNVSTLELGDSALYLCASSSGTGYSPLHFGNGTRLTVT.

This chain uses TRBV19 with TRBJ1-4; 8 bases match TRBD1. The CDR3 is 15 amino acids. Per germline, CDR1 LNHDA and CDR2 SQIVND (reference sequence). V gave up 5 bases and J gave up 7 bases; unmatched junction bases: 9. The CDR3 DNA reads TGTGCCAGTAGTCCAACCGGGACAGGCCTTGAAAAACTGTTTTTT. It specifies CASSPTGTGLEKLFF.

Here the CDR3 DNA reads TGTGCCAGCACCAGCGCGGGGCCCGGGGACACTGAAGCTTTCTTT. This sequence encodes CASTSAGPGDTEAFF. The rearrangement uses TRBV5-4 and TRBJ1-1; D possibly corresponds to TRBD1 (5 bases). This CDR3 has 15 amino acids. Germline V gene data show CDR1 as SGHNT and CDR2 as YYREEE (reference sequence). V lost 6 bases and J lost 3, with 18 bases in between.

The V call is TRBV9, the J call TRBJ1-2, with D possibly TRBD1 on 6 matching bases. V shed 3 bases and J shed 2 bases, with 11 bases lying between them. This CDR3 contains 14 residues. Germline values: CDR1 SGDLS, CDR2 YYNGEE. The DNA of the CDR3 is TGTGCCAGCAGCGGGCCTACAGGGAACTATGGCTACACCTTC. Residues: CASSGPTGNYGYTF.

V gene TRBV3-1 (or the pseudogene TRBV3-2) combines with J gene TRBJ2-7; D perhaps matches TRBD1 (6 bases). Germline CDR1 is LGHDT and CDR2 is YNNKEL (reference sequence). The CDR3 extends over 15 amino acids. With 4 bases removed from V and 2 bases from J, the gap between germline ends came to 15 bases. This CDR3 is CASSPPTGSPYEQYF. The CDR3 DNA reads as TGTGCCAGCAGCCCCCCGACAGGTAGTCCCTACGAGCAGTACTTC.

The CDR3 nucleotides read TGTGCCATCAGTGAGTCGAGAACTGAAGCTTTCTTT. It specifies CAISESRTEAFF. V is TRBV10-3 and J is TRBJ1-1; D gene ambiguous. This CDR3 has 12 residues. Trimming removed 0 bases at V and 5 bases at J, with 4 bases between. Germline V gene data show CDR1 as ENHRY and CDR2 as SYGVKD.

J is TRBJ2-5 and V is TRBV10-2; TRBD2 matches 11 bases. This CDR3 contains 14 residues. Unmatched junction bases numbered 4, after V lost 6 bases and J lost 4 bases. Germline CDR1 reads WSHSY; CDR2 reads SAAADI. DNA of the CDR3: TGCGCCAGCAGCCAACTAGCGGGGGTAGAGACCCAGTACTTC. Translated: CASSQLAGVETQYF.

DNA for the CDR3: TGCGCCAGCAGTCCAGGTTCTGGGGCCAACGTCCTGACTTTC. It codes for CASSPGSGANVLTF. The chain uses TRBV10-2 and TRBJ2-6; D unclear. Germline V CDR1 and CDR2: WSHSY, SAAADI. Between the trimmed V and J ends, which lost 5 bases and 1 base, there was a span of 6 bases. CDR3 size: 14 residues.

J is TRBJ2-7 and V is TRBV4-3; tentatively, D is TRBD2 (5 bases). V dropped 0 bases and J dropped 3 bases, with 9 bases sitting between them. Germline-derived CDR1 and CDR2 are LGHNA and YSLEER. The CDR3 sequence is 14 residues long. The CDR3 DNA reads TGCGCCAGCAGCCAAGATGCGGGTCTCTACGAGCAGTACTTC. This encodes CASSQDAGLYEQYF.

V gene TRBV6-4 combines with J gene TRBJ2-3; 9 nucleotides line up with TRBD2. V shed 8 bases, J shed 0 bases, and the junction held 3 bases outside the gene matches. Germline CDR1 is MRHNA and CDR2 is SNTAGT. This CDR3 contains 14 residues. CDR3 coding DNA: TGTGCCAGCGGTAGCGGGGGAAGCACAGATACGCAGTATTTT. As protein: CASGSGGSTDTQYF.

V usage is TRBV6-5 and J usage is TRBJ1-2, with D maybe TRBD1 (6 bases). The germline CDR1 and CDR2 sequences are MNHEY and SVGAGI. The CDR3 spans 11 residues. V lost 8 bases, J lost 7 bases, and 11 bases lay in between. CDR3: CASGQSGGYTF. The CDR3 DNA reads TGTGCCAGCGGACAGTCGGGTGGCTACACCTTC.

This clone appeared once. This rearrangement joins TRBV5-5 to TRBJ1-2; a possible D gene is TRBD1 (5 bases). Germline V gene data show CDR1 as SGHKS and CDR2 as YYEKEE (reference sequence). Between the trimmed V and J ends, which lost 7 bases and 0 bases, there was a span of 16 bases. The CDR3 totals 15 residues. In DNA, the CDR3 is TGTGCCAGCGGGGGGTATACAGAACCTAACTATGGCTACACCTTC. Its protein is CASGGYTEPNYGYTF.

V gene TRBV10-3 combines with J gene TRBJ2-7; 10 bases agree with TRBD2. V shed 3 bases and J 3 bases; nucleotides not matched to a gene: 8. This CDR3 region has 16 residues. Looked up from germline, CDR1 is ENHRY and CDR2 is SYGVKD. Here the CDR3 reads CAISEGLAVLIYEQYF. The CDR3 DNA reads TGTGCCATCAGTGAAGGACTAGCGGTTCTGATCTACGAGCAGTACTTC.

This clone was picked up one time. The V gene is TRBV5-8, the J gene TRBJ2-7; tentative D call: TRBD1 (5 bases). This CDR3 has 16 amino acids. Germline assignment: CDR1 SGHTS and CDR2 YDEGEE. Trimming stripped 0 bases from V and 0 bases from J, with 13 bases between. DNA of the CDR3: TGTGCCAGCAGCTTGGCCGTGGGGCTCATCTCCTACGAGCAGTACTTC. Translation: CASSLAVGLISYEQYF. The variable domain in full, with the rest retrieved from reference TRBV5-8 and TRBJ2-7, is EAGVTQSPTHLIKTRGQQATLRCSPISGHTSVYWYQQALGLGLQFLLWYDEGEERNRGNFPPRFSGRQFPNYSSELNVNALELEDSALYLCASSLAVGLISYEQYFGPGTRLTVT.

The rearrangement joins TRBV5-4 to TRBJ1-3; D not certain. V lost 0 bases to trimming and J lost 8 bases, with 18 bases between them. Looked up from germline, CDR1 is SGHNT and CDR2 is YYREEE (reference sequence). The CDR3 is 16 amino acids. The CDR3 spells CASSLAGSNGGDTIYF. CDR3 bases: TGTGCCAGCAGCTTGGCCGGATCCAACGGCGGTGACACCATATATTTT.

V is TRBV11-2 and J is TRBJ2-5; maybe TRBD2 (7 bases). This CDR3 contains 15 residues. The germline V gene encodes CDR1 SGHAT and CDR2 FQNNGV. V was cut by 5 bases and J by 1 base, with 14 bases left in between. DNA of the CDR3: TGTGCCAGCAGCCCCCGGGCGGGGGCCCAAGAGACCCAGTACTTC. It yields the protein CASSPRAGAQETQYF.

V and J are TRBV7-9 and TRBJ2-6; maybe TRBD2 (7 bases). CDR3 length equals 18 residues. Between the trimmed V and J ends, which lost 0 bases and 10 bases, there was a span of 22 bases. Germline V lookup: CDR1 SEHNR, CDR2 FQNEAQ (reference sequence). The DNA for the CDR3 is TGTGCCAGCAGCTTAGCCTCTCCCGGGGGGCCGACGTCGAACGTCCTGACTTTC. Translating gives CASSLASPGGPTSNVLTF.

The chain joins TRBV6-4 to TRBJ1-2, with 7 bases that match TRBD1. The germline V gene has CDR1 MRHNA and CDR2 SNTAGT. The CDR3 has 14 residues. Trimming took 5 bases from V and 9 from J; bases not matched to a gene: 12. CDR3 in DNA: TGTGCCAGCAGTCCCAATGACAGGGCGGGAAGCTACACCTTC. Amino acids: CASSPNDRAGSYTF.

This chain links TRBV5-1 with TRBJ1-1; D not certain. Deletions cut 0 bases from V and 4 bases from J, with 10 bases between. The CDR3 consists of 14 residues. CDR1 is SGHRS, CDR2 YFSETQ, per germline. This chain's CDR3 is CASSLGPSPTEAFF. CDR3 sequence (DNA): TGCGCCAGCAGCTTGGGTCCATCCCCCACTGAAGCTTTCTTT.

This clone was seen a handful of times. CDR3 nucleotide sequence: TGCAGTGCTAGTGGAAGGGGTCGGACTGAAGCTTTCTTT. This gives the protein CSASGRGRTEAFF. The chain has TRBV20-1 and TRBJ1-1, with D maybe TRBD1 (5 bases). Germline V CDR1 and CDR2: DFQATT, SNEGSKA (reference sequence). CDR3 length equals 13 residues. V lost 3 bases to trimming and J lost 5 bases, with 13 bases between them.

V is TRBV30 and J is TRBJ1-6; 8 bases are a match to TRBD1. The CDR3 consists of 14 residues. With 4 bases clipped from V and 3 bases from J, the junction kept 2 bases outside the gene matches. Germline V gene sequence: CDR1 GTSNPN, CDR2 SVGIG (reference sequence). Here the CDR3 reads CAWNTGGYNSPLHF. The CDR3 DNA follows: TGTGCCTGGAATACAGGGGGCTATAATTCACCCCTCCACTTT.

CDR3 nucleotide sequence: TGCGCCAGCAGCCGCGGACAGGGCGAGGGTTACGAGCAGTACTTC. Translated: CASSRGQGEGYEQYF. The chain employs TRBV5-1 and TRBJ2-7, with 8 bases aligning to TRBD1. There are 15 residues in the CDR3. V trimming: 4 bases; J trimming: 4 bases; junction bases outside the gene matches: 10. In germline, CDR1 is SGHRS, CDR2 YFSETQ.

This chain joins TRBV30 and TRBJ2-1; D remains unclear. Per the germline V gene, CDR1 is GTSNPN and CDR2 is SVGIG (reference sequence). Trimming left V 4 bases short and J 1 base short, with 8 bases between. This CDR3 comprises 13 residues. The CDR3 reads CAWKAGSYNEQFF. CDR3 bases: TGTGCCTGGAAGGCAGGTTCCTACAATGAGCAGTTCTTC.

The gene calls are TRBV27 and TRBJ1-1; 12 bases match TRBD1. In germline, CDR1 is MNHEY, CDR2 SMNVEV (reference sequence). V shed 6 bases, J shed 9 bases, and the junction held 5 bases outside the gene matches. The CDR3 sequence is 13 residues long. For the CDR3, the DNA is TGTGCCAGCAGCTCGGGACAGGGGGCGAAAGCTTTCTTT. Translating gives CASSSGQGAKAFF.